The entry that follows covers one TCR beta chain sequence. Its antigen is not known. The sample is drawn from a study of cytomegalovirus exposure and HLA in healthy donors. The PCR employed 60 Vbeta primers together with 13 Jbeta primers. Produced via immunoSEQ multiplex PCR; TCRdb's table is partial and in-frame only. Of about 140,000 clones in the sample, approximately 77% were seen once. Study results and caveats: In a later analysis, several top co-occurrence clusters appeared linked to parvovirus B19, influenza, CMV and Epstein-Barr virus. Evidence from a later analysis indicated that most CMV-associated TCR beta chains looked HLA-restricted.

The CDR3 totals 16 residues. Input material: PBMCs. The V and J genes are TRBV12-2 and TRBJ2-1; TRBD2 is the table's D call and was not checked against the DNA. TRBV12-2 counts as a pseudogene. This TCR derives from a man aged 30 to 39 in good health and CMV-seronegative. CDR3 DNA: TGTGCAAGTCGCTTAGCGCGGACTAGCTCCTACAATGAGCAGTTCTTC. It translates to CASRLARTSSYNEQFF.